This TCR beta chain was identified in a study of beta chain features in type 1 diabetes. General study findings and limits: A greater similarity of naive, central memory and Treg TCRB repertoires was seen among patients than among healthy donors. Researchers report that Type 1 diabetes patients had moderately but significantly shorter TCRB CDR3s across all four CD4+ subsets.

This clone has only a few counts. What it recognizes is unknown. Trimming pared 4 bases from V and 8 bases from J, leaving 12 bases between. The CDR3 extends over 12 amino acids. Germline V gene data show CDR1 as SGHTS and CDR2 as YDEGEE. The whole isolated RNA underwent reverse transcription, so sequencing captured expressed TCRB transcripts. Using immunoSEQ multiplex PCR, the repertoire was profiled, and TCRdb retains in-frame clones only, with some absent. The sample shows about 640,000 clones, 9.5% to 15% of them seen only once. The receptor's source is a man under 40 with type 1 diabetes. The chain employs TRBV5-8 and TRBJ1-2; a weak D match, TRBD1 (6 bases). Sequencing was performed on naive CD4+ T cells from blood. The DNA of the CDR3 is TGTGCCAGCAGCGCTGGACAGCGGGGCTACACCTTC. Amino acids: CASSAGQRGYTF.